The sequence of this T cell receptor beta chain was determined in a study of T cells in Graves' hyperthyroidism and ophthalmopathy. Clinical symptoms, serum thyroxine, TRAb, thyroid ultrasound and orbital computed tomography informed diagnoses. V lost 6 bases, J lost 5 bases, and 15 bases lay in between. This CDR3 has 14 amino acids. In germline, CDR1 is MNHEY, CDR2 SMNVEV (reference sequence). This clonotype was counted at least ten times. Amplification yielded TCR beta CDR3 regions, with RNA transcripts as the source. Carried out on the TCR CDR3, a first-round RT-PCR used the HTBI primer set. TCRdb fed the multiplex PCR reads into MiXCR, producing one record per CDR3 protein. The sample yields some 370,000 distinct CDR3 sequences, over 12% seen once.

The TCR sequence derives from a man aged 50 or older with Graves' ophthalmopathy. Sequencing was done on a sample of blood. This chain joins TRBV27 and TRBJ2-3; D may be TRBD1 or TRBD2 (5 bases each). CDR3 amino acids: CASRSLGAEDTQYF. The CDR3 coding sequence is TGTGCCAGCAGATCTCTCGGGGCGGAAGATACGCAGTATTTT.